Given below is one T cell receptor beta chain in context. Its target is unknown. At one end the junction does not follow the germline gene, possibly because of a read error. This record belongs to a study of tumor-infiltrating lymphocytes in primary liver carcinoma. Study-wide context: The patient group consisted of men and women aged 30 to 69 years. Study findings and constraints: A fraction of only about 7.5-24% of top clones appeared in all five tumor regions. The top-250-clone fraction was significantly higher in tumors than in blood (p = 0.039).

Each 20-30 mg portion of unsorted bulk tissue served as the source for co-extraction of RNA and DNA. TCR beta cDNA came from about 500 ng total RNA, primed with a constant-region primer. Amplification in three nested multiplex PCR rounds with slightly modified ARM-PCR gave rise to TCR beta libraries. Investigators reported that the first two PCR rounds, at about 9 cycles each, used TRBV1-TRBV30 forward primers with a C-beta reverse primer. TCRdb re-called the multiplex PCR reads with MiXCR, one entry per CDR3 protein. Of about 35,000 distinct CDR3 sequences in the sample, roughly 80% were seen once. Germline assignment: CDR1 SGHAT and CDR2 FQDESV (reference sequence). This CDR3 region has 17 residues.

The chain is built from TRBV11-1 and TRBJ2-4; 14 bases fit TRBD2. This sequence originates from a man between 40 and 49 years old with primary liver carcinoma and hepatitis B virus infection. Sequencing input: liver tumor tissue from sampling region 4. The subset denotes: tumor region T4, right-lateral pole. This CDR3 is CASSFLGTSGSENIQYF. In nucleotides, the CDR3 is TGTGCCAGCAGCTTTCTCGGGACTAGCGGGAGCGAAAACATTCAGTATTTC.